This TCR beta chain was observed in a study of T cells in localized non-small cell lung cancer. Broader study findings: For the top 100 tumor clones, a median roughly 56 also appeared in adjacent lung. Greater T cell density in blood accompanied longer overall survival. Uninvolved adjacent lung showed higher T cell clonality than tumor.

The V gene lost 5 bases and the J gene lost 1 base, with 12 bases spanning the gap. The germline V gene encodes CDR1 SEHNR and CDR2 FQNEAQ (reference sequence). This CDR3 is 15 amino acids long. Assay: immunoSEQ multiplex PCR; the TCRdb copy retains only in-frame clones and omits some. The data hold around 67,000 clones, with 90% observed a single time. Concerning this clone: What it recognizes is unknown. This specimen includes other DNA sequences encoding the same CDR3.

The source material was peripheral blood, sampled before any cancer treatment. The rearrangement joins TRBV7-9 to TRBJ2-1; a weak D match, TRBD2 (5 bases). This TCR was recovered from a woman aged 35 to 75 with stage I lung adenocarcinoma. The CDR3 loop reads CASSPRGSSYNEQFF. As DNA, the CDR3 is TGTGCCAGCAGCCCCCGGGGAAGTTCCTACAATGAGCAGTTCTTC.